In its sample, the clone carrying this TCR beta chain was seen once. Antigen unknown. The primer mix had 60 Vbeta and 13 Jbeta primers. Data came from immunoSEQ multiplex PCR; TCRdb stores just in-frame clones and leaves some out. The sample consists of around 120,000 clones, around 76% of them appearing once. These data originate in a study of cytomegalovirus exposure and HLA in healthy donors. Study-wide results and limits: Among donors in an Asian-associated ancestry cluster, a later analysis reportedly found fewer N-insertions than the roughly 610-donor mean. A missense DCLRE1C variant was associated with V- and J-gene trimming of TCR beta chains in a later analysis, and an independent cohort replicated the association. Earlier analysis yielded a pattern in which most TCR beta V segments were productive about 90% or about 30% of the time.

Material: PBMCs. The sequence was obtained from a woman in her 50s in good health and CMV-seronegative.

As DNA, the CDR3 is TGTGCCAGTAGTATAGCCTACAGCACCGGGGAGCTGTTTTTT. Translation: CASSIAYSTGELFF. The chain carries TRBV19 and TRBJ2-2; D gene ambiguous. Per the germline V gene, CDR1 is LNHDA and CDR2 is SQIVND (reference sequence). V lost 1 base and J 4 bases, leaving 7 bases between the germline ends. The CDR3 consists of 14 residues.